This entry features one T cell receptor (beta chain) sequence. What this receptor recognizes is not known. No per-base quality is available; no much larger clone lies one base away. This record belongs to a study of blood T cell repertoires in COVID-19 (dated by TCRdb to 2018 to 2021). In terms of the full investigation: Samples covering the acute and convalescent phases of COVID-19 were provided by collaborators in the United States, Italy and Spain. Where available, HLA class I and class II types were taken from metadata supplied by the sample provider and were not determined by assay-based typing. The prospective study material was composed of cDNA or gDNA derived from T cells, B-cell-depleted T cells, or PBMCs. Samples came from the ongoing ImmuneRACE study (first 160 participants) plus 1,254 subjects from 6 global collaborators. The sample metadata nearly always contained a de-identified subject ID, COVID-19 status, age in years and sex. Subjects who had been exposed to COVID-19, were actively infected with it, or had recovered from it provided the deeply sampled blood TCRbeta repertoires that made up the dataset. The repertoires were released in a freely available public database meant as a resource for research on the immune response to SARS-CoV-2. The paper as a whole reports these results and caveats: How much clinical and demographic metadata was included differed by source and by participant, and the metadata was provided uncurated.

For CDR1 and CDR2, the germline V gene (reference sequence) lists LNHDA and SQIVND. Trimming accounts for 9 bases at V and 1 base at J, while the number of junction bases matched to no gene is 4. The CDR3 runs 14 residues from the cysteine to the phenylalanine. The kept DNA is CDR3 alone, 42 bases in frame from the first base. The immunoSEQ Assay, a bias-controlled multiplex PCR, was used to amplify TCRbeta CDR3 regions from genomic DNA. The published analysis was carried out like this. Nucleated cell counts per sample were estimated from amplification of reference gene primers within the assay. To quantify the absolute abundance of each unique TCRbeta CDR3 rearrangement, sequence reads were collapsed and filtered. For each sample, productive Simpson clonality was calculated by taking the square root of Simpson's diversity index across productive rearrangements. TCRdb carries this immuneACCESS record with in-frame sequences only. Its versions omit some clonotypes, under half of them owing to an unresolved V gene in the studies checked, with the rest unexplained. V and J calls and clone size follow that table, whereas D and trimming were derived from the DNA. In this sample the table shows 250,000 or so clones, 86% of which occur a single time. Around 2.1% of the sample goes to the ten largest clones.

Enrolling through a virtual design, the prospective study's participants ranged in age from roughly 18 to 95 years and lived across approximately 25 United States geographic areas. In the prospective study, participants were assigned to cohorts based on the clinical history participants reported in a screening survey and a study questionnaire. Recovered participants in ImmuneRACE Cohort 3 were defined as having two consecutive negative NP/OP PCR tests, clearance from a healthcare professional, or resolution of symptoms. Each participant in the prospective study had whole blood, serum and a nasopharyngeal or oropharyngeal swab collected by mobile phlebotomists. Participants in the prospective study had the option to provide additional blood draws and questionnaires over a roughly 2-month period. Prospective study blood samples were shipped either frozen or at room temperature before DNA extraction.

Sequenced input: PBMCs or T cells enriched from blood (not recorded which). Recombination connected TRBV19 to TRBJ2-2, with TRBD1 identical over 8 junction bases. The receptor was derived from a woman aged 45-65 years who had recovered from COVID-19. The encoded CDR3 is CASRDRQNTGELFF. Here is the DNA: TGTGCCAGCAGGGACAGGCAGAACACCGGGGAGCTGTTTTTT.